The 7 T cell receptor beta chains below were found in one sample sequenced in a study of T cells in Graves' hyperthyroidism and ophthalmopathy (dated by TCRdb to 2018 to 2020). Libraries were constructed by multiplex PCR. Sequencing instrument: Illumina HiSeq 2000. TCR beta CDR3 regions were amplified from RNA transcripts. A first-round RT-PCR of the TCR CDR3 used the HTBI primer set with the Qiagen OneStep RT-PCR kit. The raw public data were reprocessed by TCRdb itself: fastp quality trimming at Q25, MiXCR clonotype calling, in-frame beta chains only. Entries are consolidated by CDR3 protein sequence, retaining the most common genes and DNA. The sample data list about 380,000 distinct CDR3 sequences, and roughly 18% of these were observed just once. The top ten constitute about 38% of the sample. Sequenced sample: blood. The receptors derive from a man in his late teens or twenties with Graves' ophthalmopathy.

This clonotype was detected ten times or more. This rearrangement joins TRBV11-2 to TRBJ1-1; TRBD1 is a possible D gene (5 bases). The CDR3 has 14 residues. Germline-derived CDR1 and CDR2 are SGHAT and FQNNGV. Trimming stripped 6 bases from V and 4 bases from J, with 15 bases between. CDR3 protein: CASRFQGGSTEAFF. Here the CDR3 DNA reads TGTGCCAGCAGATTCCAGGGAGGGAGCACTGAAGCTTTCTTT.

This clonotype was detected many times. The rearrangement links TRBV6-6 to TRBJ1-1, with unresolved D. The V gene lost 1 base and the J gene lost 6 bases, with 15 bases spanning the gap. This CDR3 region has 15 residues. Germline V CDR1 and CDR2: MNHNY, SVGAGI (reference sequence). CDR3 amino acids: CASSYFLAGKPEAFF. As DNA, the CDR3 is TGTGCCAGCAGTTACTTTCTCGCCGGGAAGCCTGAAGCTTTCTTT.

CDR3 nucleotides: TGTGCCATCAGTGAGGGACAGGGGGCGGACTATGGCTACACCTTC. Translation gives CAISEGQGADYGYTF. The V gene is TRBV10-3, the J gene TRBJ1-2; TRBD1 matches 11 bases. The CDR3 is 15 residues long. With 2 bases clipped from V and 3 bases from J, the junction kept 2 bases outside the gene matches. CDR1 is ENHRY and CDR2 is SYGVKD in the germline V gene.

There are many counts of this clonotype. V usage is TRBV7-8 and J usage is TRBJ2-1; D is uncertain. Germline values: CDR1 SGHVS, CDR2 FQNEAQ. The V and J ends lost 3 bases and 9 bases respectively, with 3 bases between them. The CDR3 contains 10 residues. The DNA for the CDR3 is TGTGCCAGCAGCTTGACTGAGCAGTTCTTC. Amino acids: CASSLTEQFF.

This clonotype is a singleton in its sample. The chain carries TRBV27 and TRBJ1-1; D gene ambiguous. Germline CDR1 is MNHEY and CDR2 is SMNVEV (reference sequence). The CDR3 is 13 residues long. V was cut by 6 bases and J by 5 bases, with 13 bases left in between. The CDR3 spells CASRRLGQTEAFF. In nucleotides, the CDR3 is TGTGCCAGCAGACGCCTAGGGCAGACTGAAGCTTTCTTT.

The table lists this clonotype with many counts. V gene TRBV5-5 combines with J gene TRBJ1-2, with D perhaps matching TRBD1 (5 bases). Germline V gives CDR1 SGHKS, CDR2 YYEKEE (reference sequence). CDR3 length equals 13 residues. V was shortened by 7 bases and J by 8 bases, with 18 bases between the two germline ends. The CDR3, as DNA: TGTGCCAGCCCTACTGGAGGCAGGGACGGCTACACCTTC. Translation: CASPTGGRDGYTF.

This chain uses TRBV28 with TRBJ1-5; TRBD1 matches 9 bases. There are 16 residues in the CDR3. With V trimmed by 6 bases and J by 1 base, 7 bases remained unmatched. Germline V lookup: CDR1 MDHEN, CDR2 SYDVKM. The CDR3: CASRGQGGWSNQPQHF. Written as DNA, the CDR3 is TGTGCCAGCAGGGGACAGGGAGGGTGGAGCAATCAGCCCCAGCATTTT.